This T cell receptor beta chain was sequenced in a study of CD8 T cells in ankylosing spondylitis. Study-level points and caveats: In peripheral blood, disease-linked CD8+ clones occurred at relatively low frequencies. Some of these motif variants have turned up before, in reports on reactive arthritis synovial fluid and blood. Made up of under 10 highly homologous variants, a TCR beta motif appeared characteristic of ankylosing spondylitis blood.

About this clonotype: The antigen remains unidentified.

Libraries of TCR beta came from quantitative 5'-RACE with molecular barcodes. TCRdb re-called the 5' RACE reads through MiXCR, storing one row per CDR3 protein. The sample lists about 280,000 distinct CDR3 sequences; about 20% were seen once. The source of this sequence is a male donor with ankylosing spondylitis or in good health (not recorded which). Sequencing input: blood, either unsorted or a sorted T cell fraction (not recorded which).

CDR3 amino acids: CAWDLPGQGVEAFF. CDR3 coding DNA: TGTGCCTGGGACCTTCCGGGACAGGGCGTAGAAGCTTTCTTT. The chain is built from TRBV30 and TRBJ1-1, with 9 bases matching TRBD1. CDR3 size: 14 residues. With V trimmed by 5 bases and J by 8 bases, 12 bases remained unmatched. Germline V CDR1 and CDR2: GTSNPN, SVGIG (reference sequence).